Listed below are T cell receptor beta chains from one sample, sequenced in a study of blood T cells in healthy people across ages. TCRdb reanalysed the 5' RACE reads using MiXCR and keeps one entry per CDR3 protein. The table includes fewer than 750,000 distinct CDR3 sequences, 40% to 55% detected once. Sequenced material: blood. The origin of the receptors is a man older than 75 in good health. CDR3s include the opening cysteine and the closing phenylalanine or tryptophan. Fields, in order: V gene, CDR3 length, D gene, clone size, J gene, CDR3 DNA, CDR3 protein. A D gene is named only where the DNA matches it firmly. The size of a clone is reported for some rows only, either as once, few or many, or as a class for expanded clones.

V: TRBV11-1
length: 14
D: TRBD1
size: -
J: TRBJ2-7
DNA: TGTGCCAGCAGTCGGAACCGGGACAGCTACGAGCAGTACTTC
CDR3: CASSRNRDSYEQYF

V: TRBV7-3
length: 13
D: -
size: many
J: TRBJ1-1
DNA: TGTGCCAGCAGCTGGGGGGCGGGCACTGAAGCTTTCTTT
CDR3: CASSWGAGTEAFF

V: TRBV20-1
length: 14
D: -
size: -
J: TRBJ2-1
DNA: TGCAGTGCTAGAGAAGCGACCGACTCTGGTGAGCAGTTCTTC
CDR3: CSAREATDSGEQFF

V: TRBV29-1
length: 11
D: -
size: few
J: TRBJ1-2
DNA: TGCAGCGTTGAGGTATTCTCTGGCTACACCTTC
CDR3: CSVEVFSGYTF

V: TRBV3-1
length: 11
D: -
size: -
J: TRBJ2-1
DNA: TGTGCCAGCAGAATGTTGGATGAGCAGTTCTTC
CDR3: CASRMLDEQFF

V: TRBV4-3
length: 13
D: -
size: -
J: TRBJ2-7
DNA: TGCGCCAGCAGCCAAGTGAGGTCCTACGAGCAGTACTTC
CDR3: CASSQVRSYEQYF

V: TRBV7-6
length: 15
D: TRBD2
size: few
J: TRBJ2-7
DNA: TGTGCCAGCAGCGATAGCGGGAGGAGATCCTACGAGCAGTACTTC
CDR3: CASSDSGRRSYEQYF

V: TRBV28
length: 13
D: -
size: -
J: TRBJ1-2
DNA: TGTGCCAGCAGTTTATGGTCACTCGGGGGCTACACCTTC
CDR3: CASSLWSLGGYTF

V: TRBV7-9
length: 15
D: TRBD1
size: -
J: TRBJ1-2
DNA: TGTGCCAGCAGCTTAGGGAGGGACAGGCACTATGGCTACACCTTC
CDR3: CASSLGRDRHYGYTF

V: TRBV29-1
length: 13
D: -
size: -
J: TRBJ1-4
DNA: TGCAGCGCTGGGCTCCCGCTTAATGAAAAACTGTTTTTT
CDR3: CSAGLPLNEKLFF

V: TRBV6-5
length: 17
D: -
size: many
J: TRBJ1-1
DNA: TGTGCCAGCAGTTACCAATGGATCGGGAAATGGGACACTGAAGCTTTCTTT
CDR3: CASSYQWIGKWDTEAFF

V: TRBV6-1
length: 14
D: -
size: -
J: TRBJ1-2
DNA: TGTGCCAGCAGTGAATCTTTTGGTTTTATAGGCTACACCTTC
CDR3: CASSESFGFIGYTF

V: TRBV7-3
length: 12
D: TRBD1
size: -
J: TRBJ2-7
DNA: TGTGCCGGCAGCTACGGACAGGGCATTATGTACTTC
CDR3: CAGSYGQGIMYF

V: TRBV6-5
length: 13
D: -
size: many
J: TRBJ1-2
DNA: TGTGCCAGCAGTCCGGACGGAAACTATGGCTACACCTTC
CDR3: CASSPDGNYGYTF

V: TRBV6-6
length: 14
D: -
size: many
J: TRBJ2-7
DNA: TGTGCCAGCAGTACAGGCGGTTTAGCCTACGAGCAGTACTTC
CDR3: CASSTGGLAYEQYF

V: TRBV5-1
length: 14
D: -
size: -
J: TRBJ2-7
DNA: TGCGCCAGCAGCTTGGAGGACATCTCCTACGAGCAGTACTTC
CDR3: CASSLEDISYEQYF

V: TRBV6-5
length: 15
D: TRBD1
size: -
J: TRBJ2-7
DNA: TGTGCCAGCAGTTACGGGGGACAGGGGCGCAGCGAGCAGTACTTC
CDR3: CASSYGGQGRSEQYF

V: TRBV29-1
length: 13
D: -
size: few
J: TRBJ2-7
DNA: TGCAGCGTTGCCTTGACGGGAACCTACGAGCAGTACTTC
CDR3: CSVALTGTYEQYF

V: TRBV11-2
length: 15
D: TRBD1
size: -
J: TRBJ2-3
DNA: TGTGCCAGCAGCTCGACAGGGTCCGCCACAGATACGCAGTATTTT
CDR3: CASSSTGSATDTQYF

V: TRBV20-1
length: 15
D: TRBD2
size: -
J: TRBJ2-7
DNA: TGCAGTGCTAGAGATTCGAGACTAGCGGTCTACGAGCAGTACTTC
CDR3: CSARDSRLAVYEQYF

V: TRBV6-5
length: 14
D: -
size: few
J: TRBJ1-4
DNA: TGTGCCAGCAGTTACGGGCTAACTAATGAAAAACTGTTTTTT
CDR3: CASSYGLTNEKLFF

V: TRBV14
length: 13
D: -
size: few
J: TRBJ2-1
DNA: TGTGCCAGCAGCCAAGCCTCGGTGGGGGGGCAGTTCTTC
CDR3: CASSQASVGGQFF

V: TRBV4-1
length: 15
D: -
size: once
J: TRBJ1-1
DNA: TGCGCCAGCAGCCACCCCCTCCGGGGGTACACTGAAGCTTTCTTT
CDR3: CASSHPLRGYTEAFF

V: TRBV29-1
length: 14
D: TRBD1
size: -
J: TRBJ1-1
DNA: TGCAGCGTTGGCGGGACAGGGACGAACACTGAAGCTTTCTTT
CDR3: CSVGGTGTNTEAFF

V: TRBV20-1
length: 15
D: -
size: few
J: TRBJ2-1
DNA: TGCAGTGCTAGAAAGGCCCGCCGGGGTTACAATGAGCAGTTCTTC
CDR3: CSARKARRGYNEQFF

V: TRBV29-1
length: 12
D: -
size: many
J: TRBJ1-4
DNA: TGCAGCGTTGGGCAGCCAAATGAAAAACTGTTTTTT
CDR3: CSVGQPNEKLFF

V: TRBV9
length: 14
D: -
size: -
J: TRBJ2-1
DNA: TGTGCCAGCAGCGTAGCGGGAAGACCATACGAGCAGTTCTTC
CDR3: CASSVAGRPYEQFF

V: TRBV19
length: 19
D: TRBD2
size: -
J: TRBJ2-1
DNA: TGTGCCAGTAGTATAGATCCTACTACTAGCGGGAGTCTGAAGTATGAGCAGTTCTTC
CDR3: CASSIDPTTSGSLKYEQFF

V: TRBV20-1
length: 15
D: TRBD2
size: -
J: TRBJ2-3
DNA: TGCAGTGCGAGACTTCTAGCGGGGGGGCGGGATACGCAGTATTTT
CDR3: CSARLLAGGRDTQYF

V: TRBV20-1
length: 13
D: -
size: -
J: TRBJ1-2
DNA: TGCAGTGCTAGAGTCAGTGATTCATATGGCTACACCTTC
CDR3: CSARVSDSYGYTF

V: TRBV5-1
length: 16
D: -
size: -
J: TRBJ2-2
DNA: TGCGCCAGCAGCGCCCCCAGCGGATATACTACCGGGGAGCTGTTTTTT
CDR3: CASSAPSGYTTGELFF

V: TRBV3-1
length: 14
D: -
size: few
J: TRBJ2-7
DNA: TGTGCCAGCAGCCGCGAGCACGAGAGGTCCGAGCAGTACTTC
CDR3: CASSREHERSEQYF

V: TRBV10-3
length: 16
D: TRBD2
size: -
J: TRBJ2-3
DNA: TGTGCCATCAGTGAGTCGGGTAGCGGGGGGCTAGATACGCAGTATTTT
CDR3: CAISESGSGGLDTQYF

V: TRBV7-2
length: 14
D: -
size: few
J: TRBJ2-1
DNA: TGTGCCAGCAGCTTAGAGGTCATAGCCGGGGAGCAGTTCTTC
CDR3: CASSLEVIAGEQFF

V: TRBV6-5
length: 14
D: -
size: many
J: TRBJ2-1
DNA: TGTGCCAGCAGGCCGGGACTGCCGAATCTCGGGCAGTTCTTC
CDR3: CASRPGLPNLGQFF

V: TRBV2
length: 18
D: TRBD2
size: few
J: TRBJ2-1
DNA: TGTGCCAGCAGTGGTCGGGGACTAGCGGGAGGACCCTTCAGTGAGCAGTTCTTC
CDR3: CASSGRGLAGGPFSEQFF

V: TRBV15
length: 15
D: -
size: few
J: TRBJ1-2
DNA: TGTGCCACCAGCAGAGATCACAGGGTTAACTATGGCTACACCTTC
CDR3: CATSRDHRVNYGYTF

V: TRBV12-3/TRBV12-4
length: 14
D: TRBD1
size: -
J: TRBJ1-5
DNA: TGTGCCAGCAGGCGAGGACAGGTAGGGCAGCCCCAGCATTTT
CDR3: CASRRGQVGQPQHF

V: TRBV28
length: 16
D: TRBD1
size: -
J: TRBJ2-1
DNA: TGTGCCAGCAGAGACAAGGGGGCCCGTTTCTACAATGAGCAGTTCTTC
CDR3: CASRDKGARFYNEQFF

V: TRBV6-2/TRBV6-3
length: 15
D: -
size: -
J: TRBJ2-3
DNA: TGTGCCAGCAAGAGTCATGCGGATGGCACAGATACGCAGTATTTT
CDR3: CASKSHADGTDTQYF

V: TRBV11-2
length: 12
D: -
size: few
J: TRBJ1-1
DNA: TGTGCCAGCAGCCCCCAACGGGTGGAAGCTTTCTTT
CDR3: CASSPQRVEAFF

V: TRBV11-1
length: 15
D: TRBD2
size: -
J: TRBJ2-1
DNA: TGTGCCAGCAGCTCCCTGGGACTAGCGGGCAATGAGCAGTTCTTC
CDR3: CASSSLGLAGNEQFF

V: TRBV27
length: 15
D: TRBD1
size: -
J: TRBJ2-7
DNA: TGTGCCAGCACCTTACGTACCGGGACAGGGGTCGAGCAGTACTTC
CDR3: CASTLRTGTGVEQYF

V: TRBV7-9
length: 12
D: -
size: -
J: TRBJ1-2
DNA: TGTGCCAGCGGGGAGGCAAACACTCGCTACACCTTC
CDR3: CASGEANTRYTF

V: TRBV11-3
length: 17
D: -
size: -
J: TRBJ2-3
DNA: TGTGCCAGCAGCGTAAAGCGACAGGGAGGGGAAAGAAATACGCAGTATTTT
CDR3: CASSVKRQGGERNTQYF

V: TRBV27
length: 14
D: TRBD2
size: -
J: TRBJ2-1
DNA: TGTGCCAGCCGTCGGACTAGCGGGGGGCCCGGGCAGTTCTTC
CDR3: CASRRTSGGPGQFF

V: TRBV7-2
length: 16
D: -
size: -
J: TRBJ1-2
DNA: TGTGCCAGCAGCTTAGCCGGGGCCTCCAACTCCTATGGCTACACCTTC
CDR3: CASSLAGASNSYGYTF

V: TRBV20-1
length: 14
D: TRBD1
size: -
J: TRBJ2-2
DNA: TGCAGTGCTAGAGATAAGGGGGCGGACGGGGAGCTGTTTTTT
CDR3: CSARDKGADGELFF

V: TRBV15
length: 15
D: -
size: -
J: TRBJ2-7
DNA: TGTGCCACCAGCAGCCGCGCAGGGCGTGGGTACGAGCAGTACTTC
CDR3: CATSSRAGRGYEQYF

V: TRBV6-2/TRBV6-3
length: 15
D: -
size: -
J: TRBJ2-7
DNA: TGTGCCAGCAGTTCCCTCCGCGGGGCCTCCTACGAGCAGTACTTC
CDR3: CASSSLRGASYEQYF

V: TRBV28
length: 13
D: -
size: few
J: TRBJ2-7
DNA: TGTGCCAGCAGTCCGGGGATTCTCTACGAGCAGTACTTC
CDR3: CASSPGILYEQYF

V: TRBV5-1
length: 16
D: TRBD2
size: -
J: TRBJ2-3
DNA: TGCGCCAGCAGCTTGGTGGTAGCGGGGACCACAGATACGCAGTATTTT
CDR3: CASSLVVAGTTDTQYF